This is a list of T cell receptor beta chains from one sample in a study of blood T cells in healthy people across ages. TCRdb processed the 5' RACE reads anew with MiXCR; each CDR3 protein has one entry. This sample has hundreds of thousands of distinct CDR3 sequences, with around a fifth found just once. Sample: blood. Receptors originate from a man aged 70 or older in good health. CDR3s include the opening cysteine and the closing phenylalanine or tryptophan. D genes are given only for firm matches. The size field is filled for only some rows; it gives once, few, many or a size class.

cdr3_nt cdr3_aa v_call d_call j_call clone_size cdr3_length
TGCGCCAGCAGCCAAGAAGGAAGGACCTACGAGCAGTACTTC CASSQEGRTYEQYF TRBV4-1 - TRBJ2-7 few 14
TGTGCCAGCAGTTCAGGGCGGGGTGAAGCTTTCTTT CASSSGRGEAFF TRBV6-6 - TRBJ1-1 few 12
TGTGCCACCAGCGGAGAGGCTAGCGGGAGGGCTTACAATGAGCAGTTCTTC CATSGEASGRAYNEQFF TRBV15 TRBD2 TRBJ2-1 - 17
TGTGCCATCAGTGAGTCGCCAGGGACGAACACTGAAGCTTTCTTT CAISESPGTNTEAFF TRBV10-3 - TRBJ1-1 once 15
TGTGCCAGCAGTACCACTACTAGCGGAGAACTGCCGGTCGAGCAGTACTTC CASSTTTSGELPVEQYF TRBV6-1 TRBD2 TRBJ2-7 - 17
TGTGCCAGCAGCTTAGGTTCCGTAAAACTGTTTTTT CASSLGSVKLFF TRBV7-8 - TRBJ1-4 many 12
TGTGCCAGCACCACCCTCCGAGCGGCTGGGGCCAACGTCCTGACTTTC CASTTLRAAGANVLTF TRBV7-9 - TRBJ2-6 - 16
TGCGCCAGCAGCGCCGGGACAGAGAATTCACCCCTCCACTTT CASSAGTENSPLHF TRBV5-1 TRBD1 TRBJ1-6 - 14
TGTGCCAGCAGATCCGGGACAGGGGCCTACGAGCAGTACTTC CASRSGTGAYEQYF TRBV2 TRBD1 TRBJ2-7 few 14
TGCAGTGCTAGAGAGCCTCGAGGGACAGGGGATGGCTACACCTTC CSAREPRGTGDGYTF TRBV20-1 TRBD1 TRBJ1-2 - 15
TGTGCCAGCAGCCCCCTTGGGGTAGCGGGGGATTCGCAGTTCTTC CASSPLGVAGDSQFF TRBV27 TRBD2 TRBJ2-1 - 15
TGTGCCAGCAGCTTGAGGCAGGTGCACCAAGAGACCCAGTACTTC CASSLRQVHQETQYF TRBV5-4 - TRBJ2-5 few 15
TGTGCCAGCAGTGAAGGTCGGGGCACAGATACGCAGTATTTT CASSEGRGTDTQYF TRBV6-1 - TRBJ2-3 - 14
TGTGCCAGCAGTTGGGGCCCGACTAGCACTTACTCCTACAATGAGCAGTTCTTC CASSWGPTSTYSYNEQFF TRBV6-2/TRBV6-3 TRBD2 TRBJ2-1 - 18
TGTGCCAGCAGCTTAGCTGTGGATGAGCAGTTCTTC CASSLAVDEQFF TRBV11-2 - TRBJ2-1 - 12
TGTGCCAGCAGTGGGGGTTCCGGGACAGAGCCCTACGAGCAGTACTTC CASSGGSGTEPYEQYF TRBV6-6 TRBD1 TRBJ2-7 - 16
TGTGCCAGCAGTCCCCTCCGGAGGGTACGCACAGATACGCAGTATTTT CASSPLRRVRTDTQYF TRBV28 - TRBJ2-3 - 16
TGCAGTGCAGTTCTTGGCTCTGGAAACACCATATATTTT CSAVLGSGNTIYF TRBV20-1 - TRBJ1-3 few 13
TGTGCCAGCAGTATCGGCGGGGACCAAGAGACCCAGTACTTC CASSIGGDQETQYF TRBV6-5 - TRBJ2-5 - 14
TGCAGTGCTAGAGTTGCGACTAGCGGGACCGAGCAGTACTTC CSARVATSGTEQYF TRBV20-1 TRBD2 TRBJ2-7 few 14
TGTGCCAGCAGCTTACAAAGGACAGGGGGCCAAGAGACCCAGTACTTC CASSLQRTGGQETQYF TRBV14 TRBD1 TRBJ2-5 few 16
TGTGCCAGCAGCCAATCACTGAGGGAGCTGTTTTTT CASSQSLRELFF TRBV3-1 - TRBJ2-2 few 12
TGTGCCAGCAGGATCGGGATCCCAACGGGGAACACTGAAGCTTTCTTT CASRIGIPTGNTEAFF TRBV6-5 - TRBJ1-1 - 16
TGCGCCAGCAGCCCTGGGGCGGGGGAGGGCACTGAAGCTTTCTTT CASSPGAGEGTEAFF TRBV5-1 - TRBJ1-1 few 15
TGCGCCAGCAACTCTGTTGGCGGGGTGGGACAAGAGACCCAGTACTTC CASNSVGGVGQETQYF TRBV5-1 - TRBJ2-5 few 16
TGCGCCAGCAGCCCCCAGGGGGGTGGCAATCAGCCCCAGCATTTT CASSPQGGGNQPQHF TRBV5-1 TRBD1 TRBJ1-5 few 15
TGCAGTGCTATGCCCCGGGGGCACGGGTACACTGAAGCTTTCTTT CSAMPRGHGYTEAFF TRBV20-1 - TRBJ1-1 few 15
TGCGCCGGCAGCCGCTCGGGACAGCAAGAGACCCAGTACTTC CAGSRSGQQETQYF TRBV5-1 TRBD1 TRBJ2-5 - 14
TGTGCCAGCAGCCAGACAGGGACCCGGCGAGAGACCCAGTACTTC CASSQTGTRRETQYF TRBV5-5 TRBD1 TRBJ2-5 few 15
TGTGCCAGCAGTTTAGCGCTGGACAGGGGGCATGGCTATGGCTACACCTTC CASSLALDRGHGYGYTF TRBV12-3/TRBV12-4 TRBD1 TRBJ1-2 few 17
TGTGCCAGCAGTTCGGGGGAAGCAGGGACCTACGAGCAGTACTTC CASSSGEAGTYEQYF TRBV28 - TRBJ2-7 few 15
TGCAGTGCTAGTTCGGTGACAGGGTACAATGAGCAGTTCTTC CSASSVTGYNEQFF TRBV20-1 TRBD1 TRBJ2-1 - 14
TGTGCCAGCAGTTACCCCGGAAAGGTCGGGGAGCAGTACTTC CASSYPGKVGEQYF TRBV6-5 - TRBJ2-7 many 14
TGCGCCAGCTCGATCGACGGAGCGGGAAATTCACCCCTCCACTTT CASSIDGAGNSPLHF TRBV4-1 - TRBJ1-6 - 15
TGTGCCCGAGGTGGAAGCCGACAAGATACGCAGTATTTT CARGGSRQDTQYF TRBV30 - TRBJ2-3 - 13
TGTGCCAGCAGCGTAGCTGGGCAGGGATGGCTGTTTTTT CASSVAGQGWLFF TRBV9 - TRBJ2-2 - 13
TGCGCCAGCAGCTTGCAGGGTATCTACAATGAGCAGTTCTTC CASSLQGIYNEQFF TRBV5-1 - TRBJ2-1 few 14
TGCAGCTCTTCCCAGGGCGGTGAGACCCAGTACTTC CSSSQGGETQYF TRBV29-1 - TRBJ2-5 few 12
TGCGCCAGCAGCCAGACCCGGTGCAATGAGCAGTTCTTC CASSQTRCNEQFF TRBV4-3 - TRBJ2-1 - 13
TGTGCCAGCAGCCGGTTTGAGCGTTACGAGCAGTACTTC CASSRFERYEQYF TRBV3-1 - TRBJ2-7 - 13
TGTGCCAGCAGCATCGGGACTAGCGCCCTTATTGGTGAGCAGTTCTTC CASSIGTSALIGEQFF TRBV7-8 TRBD2 TRBJ2-1 few 16
TGTGCCAGCAGTGGGGAACGCCCGGTCTTC CASSGERPVF TRBV28 - TRBJ2-1 - 10
TGTGCCAGCAGGGCGACTAGCGGGAGAAATGAGCAGTTCTTC CASRATSGRNEQFF TRBV2 TRBD2 TRBJ2-1 - 14
TGCAGTGCTAGCGGGAAAGGGAATGAGCAGTTCTTC CSASGKGNEQFF TRBV20-1 - TRBJ2-1 - 12
TGCAGCGTCCGAGCTGGGAGCAATCAGCCCCAGCATTTT CSVRAGSNQPQHF TRBV29-1 - TRBJ1-5 many 13
TGTGCTAGCAGCTCCAATACAGGGTTCCAAGAGACCCAGTACTTC CASSSNTGFQETQYF TRBV7-7 - TRBJ2-5 few 15
TGTGCCAGCAGTGGGAACCATGCCTCAGCCAAAAACATTCAGTACTTC CASSGNHASAKNIQYF TRBV6-1 - TRBJ2-4 - 16
TGTGCCAGCAGTGCAAATTCTGCCGACTCTGGAAACACCATATATTTT CASSANSADSGNTIYF TRBV2 - TRBJ1-3 - 16
TGTGCCAGCAGAGAACAGGGGGCCGGGAACACTGAAGCTTTCTTT CASREQGAGNTEAFF TRBV12-3/TRBV12-4 TRBD1 TRBJ1-1 many 15
TGCGCCAGCAGCCAGGGGCAAGCCGGCAATGAGCAGTTCTTC CASSQGQAGNEQFF TRBV5-1 - TRBJ2-1 - 14
TGCAGCGTCGGTCAGGGGATTCGGGAGACCCAGTACTTC CSVGQGIRETQYF TRBV29-1 - TRBJ2-5 many 13
TGTGCCAGCAGCACGGGACAGGGAGCGGGCACCGGGGAGCTGTTTTTT CASSTGQGAGTGELFF TRBV7-6 TRBD1 TRBJ2-2 few 16
TGCGCCAGCAGCTTGGTGATGGGTAGCAACGAGCAGTTCTTC CASSLVMGSNEQFF TRBV5-1 - TRBJ2-1 - 14
TGTGCCAGCAGTGGAGACTACCTTCTGAATACGCAGTATTTT CASSGDYLLNTQYF TRBV6-1 - TRBJ2-3 few 14